Listed here are 7 T cell receptor beta chains from one sample, sequenced in a study of cytomegalovirus exposure and HLA in healthy donors. In the PCR, 60 Vbeta and 13 Jbeta primers were used. Profiled with immunoSEQ multiplex PCR; TCRdb holds only in-frame clones, not every one. The table shows some 120,000 clones, with approximately 80% occurring only once. Sequenced sample: PBMCs. The source is a man over 45 in good health and CMV-seronegative.

V is TRBV2 and J is TRBJ2-5; a weak D match, TRBD2 (6 bases). With the DNA end fitting TRBJ2-7 better, the J assignment may be wrong. There are 15 residues in the CDR3. The V gene's germline CDR1 is SNHLY and CDR2 FYNNEI. Here the CDR3 reads CASSGRVRLRYEQYF. The CDR3 DNA is TGTGCCAGCAGCGGGAGAGTCCGCCTGAGGTACGAGCAGTACTTC.

The V gene is TRBV7-2, the J gene TRBJ2-1; 7 bases align to TRBD2. CDR3 size: 14 residues. Losses at the gene ends were 5 bases for V and 7 bases for J; bases not matched to a gene: 8. Germline lookup yields CDR1 SGHTA and CDR2 FQGNSA. The CDR3 nucleotides are TGTGCCAGCAGCCCCGTGGGGGGGGGAAATGAGCAGTTCTTC. Translating gives CASSPVGGGNEQFF.

This rearrangement joins TRBV25-1 to TRBJ2-3; 9 nucleotides agree with TRBD2. The CDR3 consists of 16 residues. Germline CDR1 MGHDK, CDR2 SYGVNS. Trimming cost V 3 bases and J 3 bases; bases outside gene matches: 7. The CDR3 here is CASSDPGLAMTDTQYF. The CDR3 DNA is TGTGCCAGCAGTGATCCCGGACTAGCGATGACAGATACGCAGTATTTT.

The gene calls are TRBV4-1 and TRBJ1-2; 8 bases align to TRBD1. J gave up 7 bases and V 2 bases, and 12 bases lay outside the gene matches. Germline V lookup: CDR1 MGHRA, CDR2 YSYEKL. The CDR3 sequence is 16 residues long. The CDR3 DNA reads as TGCGCCAGCAGCCAACGACAGGGGCAGGGGTATTCTGGCTACACCTTC. Protein: CASSQRQGQGYSGYTF.

On this clone: Distinct nucleotide sequences in the sample also encode this CDR3. V usage is TRBV5-1 and J usage is TRBJ2-1; no clear D. V gave up 2 bases and J gave up 7 bases, with 10 bases separating them. Germline loops: CDR1 SGHRS, CDR2 YFSETQ. This CDR3 spans 13 amino acids. The CDR3 DNA follows: TGCGCCAGCAGCTTAGCTCTTTCAAATGAGCAGTTCTTC. Translating gives CASSLALSNEQFF.

The rearrangement links TRBV7-9 to TRBJ2-1; 7 nucleotides match TRBD2. The CDR3 totals 15 residues. Germline CDR1 is SEHNR and CDR2 is FQNEAQ (reference sequence). The V segment lost 5 bases and the J segment 10 bases; nucleotides outside the gene matches: 14. CDR3 nucleotides: TGTGCCAGCAGCCCACAAGGCGGGAGAATTGGCGAGCAGTTCTTC. Amino acids: CASSPQGGRIGEQFF.

This clone was observed a handful of times. The V and J genes are TRBV6-6 and TRBJ1-1; a possible D gene is TRBD1 (6 bases). V gave up 7 bases and J gave up 4 bases, with 7 bases separating them. CDR1 MNHNY and CDR2 SVGAGI come from the germline V gene (reference sequence). The CDR3 is 11 amino acids. The CDR3 protein is CASIRGTEAFF. The CDR3 nucleotides are TGTGCCAGCATCAGGGGCACTGAAGCTTTCTTT.